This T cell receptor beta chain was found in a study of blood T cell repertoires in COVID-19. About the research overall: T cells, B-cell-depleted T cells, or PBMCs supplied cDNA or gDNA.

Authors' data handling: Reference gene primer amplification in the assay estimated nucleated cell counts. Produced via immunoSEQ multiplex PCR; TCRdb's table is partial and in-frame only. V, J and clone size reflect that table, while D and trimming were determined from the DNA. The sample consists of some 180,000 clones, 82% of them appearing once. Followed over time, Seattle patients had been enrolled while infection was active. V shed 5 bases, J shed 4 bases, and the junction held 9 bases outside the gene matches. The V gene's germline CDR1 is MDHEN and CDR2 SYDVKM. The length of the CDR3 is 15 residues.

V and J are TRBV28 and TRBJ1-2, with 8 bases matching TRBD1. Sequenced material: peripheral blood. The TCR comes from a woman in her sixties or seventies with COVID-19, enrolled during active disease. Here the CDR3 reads CASSPHTGTGYGYTF. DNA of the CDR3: TGTGCCAGCAGTCCCCATACCGGGACAGGCTATGGCTACACCTTC.